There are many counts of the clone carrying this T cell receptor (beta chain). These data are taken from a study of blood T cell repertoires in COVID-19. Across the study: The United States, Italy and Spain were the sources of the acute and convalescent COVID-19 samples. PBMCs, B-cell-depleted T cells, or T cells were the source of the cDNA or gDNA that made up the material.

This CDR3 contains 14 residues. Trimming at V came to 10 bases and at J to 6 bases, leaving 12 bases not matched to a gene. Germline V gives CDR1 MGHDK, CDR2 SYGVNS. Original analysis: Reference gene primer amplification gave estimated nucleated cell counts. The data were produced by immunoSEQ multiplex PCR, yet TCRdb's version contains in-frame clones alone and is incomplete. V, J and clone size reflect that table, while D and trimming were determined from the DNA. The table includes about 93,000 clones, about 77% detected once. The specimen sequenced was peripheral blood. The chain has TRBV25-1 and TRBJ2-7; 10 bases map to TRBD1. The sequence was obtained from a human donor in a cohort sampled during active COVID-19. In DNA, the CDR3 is TGTGCCACCCAGGGACAGGGGTATCTCTCCGAGCAGTACTTC. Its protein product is CATQGQGYLSEQYF.